One and the same sample provided the 30 T cell receptor beta chains below, sequenced in a study of identical twins. TCRdb fed the 5' RACE reads into MiXCR, producing one record per CDR3 protein. The table shows fewer than 500,000 distinct CDR3 sequences, with roughly an eighth occurring only once. The same sample was also used in a study of yellow fever vaccine responses in identical twins.

Sequenced input: CD4+ T cells sorted from blood. The receptors derive from a woman younger than 35 in good health.

This clonotype was observed many times. The rearrangement joins TRBV4-2 to TRBJ2-5; 12 bases map to TRBD2. The CDR3 totals 17 residues. V dropped 4 bases and J dropped 3; count of bases not matched to a gene: 9. Germline loops: CDR1 LGHNA, CDR2 YNFKEQ. The CDR3 bases are TGTGCCAGCAGCCGGATCGGGACTAGCGGGCTTGAAGAGACCCAGTACTTC. Residues: CASSRIGTSGLEETQYF.

The rearrangement uses TRBV19 and TRBJ1-1, with no clear D. The ends were cut back, 3 bases at V and 4 bases at J, with 15 bases in the middle. From germline, CDR1 is LNHDA and CDR2 SQIVND (reference sequence). This CDR3 region has 15 residues. The DNA for the CDR3 is TGTGCCAGTAGTATTATACGGGCATGGGGCACTGAAGCTTTCTTT. This codes for CASSIIRAWGTEAFF.

The genes are TRBV7-8 and TRBJ2-7; 7 positions match TRBD1. The J segment lost 2 bases and the V segment lost 1 base, leaving 8 bases of the junction unmatched. The CDR3 length is 16 residues. Germline CDR1 and CDR2: SGHVS and FQNEAQ. This chain's CDR3 is CASSLVPGQTTYEQYF. In DNA form, the CDR3 reads TGTGCCAGCAGCTTAGTACCGGGACAGACCACCTACGAGCAGTACTTC.

This clonotype has only one observation. V gene TRBV7-2 combines with J gene TRBJ1-1, with D tentatively TRBD1 (6 bases). Trimming took off 1 base at V and 7 bases at J, with 16 bases between the two ends. Germline CDR1 SGHTA, CDR2 FQGNSA. The CDR3 contains 15 residues. CDR3 amino acids: CASSLVGHSKGEAFF. CDR3 in DNA: TGTGCCAGCAGCTTAGTGGGACACTCAAAAGGTGAAGCTTTCTTT. Drawing the rest from reference TRBV7-2 and TRBJ1-1, the complete variable domain is GAGVSQSPSNKVTEKGKDVELRCDPISGHTALYWYRQSLGQGLEFLIYFQGNSAPDKSGLPSDRFSAERTGGSVSTLTIQRTQQEDSAVYLCASSLVGHSKGEAFFGQGTRLTVV.

The J gene is TRBJ2-5, the V gene TRBV27; TRBD1 matches 9 bases. Unmatched junction bases numbered 9, after V lost 5 bases and J lost 5 bases. The CDR3 loop spans 15 amino acids. In germline, CDR1 is MNHEY, CDR2 SMNVEV (reference sequence). CDR3 amino acids: CASSQAGTGQETQYF. The DNA of the CDR3 is TGTGCCAGCAGTCAAGCCGGGACAGGGCAGGAGACCCAGTACTTC.

This clonotype has only a few counts. The gene calls are TRBV6-2 or TRBV6-3 and TRBJ2-5; 9 bases match TRBD1. CDR1 and CDR2 from the germline V gene are MNHEY and SVGEGT. V shed 6 bases and J 2 bases; nucleotides not matched to a gene: 1. The CDR3 totals 13 residues. The CDR3 DNA sequence: TGTGCCAGCAGCGGACAGGGGCAAGAGACCCAGTACTTC. Translated, it gives CASSGQGQETQYF.

This chain joins TRBV12-3 or TRBV12-4 and TRBJ2-2; D is unclear. CDR3 length: 14 amino acids. Trimming took off 7 bases at V and 1 base at J, with 10 bases between the two ends. The CDR3 loop is CASTQTENTGELFF. The DNA for the CDR3 is TGTGCCAGCACCCAGACCGAGAACACCGGGGAGCTGTTTTTT.

This clonotype was observed many times. This rearrangement joins TRBV5-1 to TRBJ2-3; no definite D call. Germline-derived CDR1 and CDR2 are SGHRS and YFSETQ. This CDR3 is 14 amino acids long. Trimming removed 0 bases from V and 5 bases from J, with 10 bases in between. The CDR3 loop reads CASSLALVGDTQYF. CDR3 nucleotide sequence: TGCGCCAGCAGCTTGGCCCTCGTGGGAGATACGCAGTATTTT.

There are a few counts of this clonotype. The rearrangement uses TRBV25-1 and TRBJ2-7, with D perhaps matching TRBD1 (7 bases). Trimming pared 5 bases from V and 6 bases from J, leaving 14 bases between. The CDR3 covers 13 residues. CDR1 is MGHDK and CDR2 is SYGVNS in the germline V gene. CDR3 DNA: TGTGCCAGCAGTCGGACTCAGGGGGGCGAGCAGTACTTC. As protein: CASSRTQGGEQYF.

This clonotype has ten or more counts. The rearrangement links TRBV7-2 to TRBJ1-2; 7 positions agree with TRBD1. The junction had 4 bases not matched to a gene; V was cut back by 5 bases and J by 1 base. The CDR3 contains 14 residues. CDR1 and CDR2 (germline): SGHTA, FQGNSA. The CDR3 reads CASSPGQLNYGYTF. In nucleotides, the CDR3 is TGTGCCAGCAGCCCGGGACAGCTTAACTATGGCTACACCTTC.

The V call is TRBV18, the J call TRBJ2-5; D may be TRBD1 (5 bases). Germline V lookup: CDR1 KGHSH, CDR2 LQKENI. Trimming left V 4 bases short and J 4 bases short, with 16 bases between. The length of the CDR3 is 15 residues. The CDR3 coding sequence is TGTGCCAGCTCACGGGGCATCACCGGTGCAGAGACCCAGTACTTC. Its translation: CASSRGITGAETQYF.

This clonotype has more than one count but fewer than ten. This chain joins TRBV24-1 and TRBJ2-7, with a possible D match to TRBD1 (7 bases). Per germline, CDR1 KGHDR and CDR2 SFDVKD. Trimming removed 6 bases at V and 1 base at J, with 15 bases between. The CDR3 has 15 amino acids. CDR3 in DNA: TGTGCCACCAGTCAGGGGGGAAGGTCGTCCTACGAGCAGTACTTC. This sequence encodes CATSQGGRSSYEQYF.

The chain links TRBV10-3 to TRBJ2-1; D might be TRBD1 or TRBD2, each matching 5 bases. CDR1 and CDR2 from the germline V gene are ENHRY and SYGVKD. The CDR3 is 13 amino acids. The V end lost 7 bases, the J end lost 0 bases, and 7 bases lay between the germline ends. Here the CDR3 DNA reads TGTGCCATCACAGGGACCTCCTACAATGAGCAGTTCTTC. Its translation is CAITGTSYNEQFF.

This clonotype was seen only a few times. The chain combines TRBV5-1 with TRBJ1-1; the match to TRBD1 covers 8 bases. The CDR3 has 15 residues. V lost 2 bases and J lost 2; bases outside the gene matches: 5. Germline CDR1 is SGHRS and CDR2 is YFSETQ. In nucleotides, the CDR3 is TGCGCCAGCAGCTTTCAGGGGGCGCAAAACACTGAAGCTTTCTTT. Encoded protein: CASSFQGAQNTEAFF.

The chain has TRBV7-9 and TRBJ2-7; the D call may be TRBD1 or TRBD2 (7 bases each). This CDR3 contains 15 residues. V gave up 5 bases and J gave up 4 bases, with 18 bases separating them. Germline V gene lookup returns CDR1 SEHNR and CDR2 FQNEAQ (reference sequence). The CDR3 nucleotides are TGTGCCAGCAGCCCAGACAGGGAGGGTCGGTACGAGCAGTACTTC. Translating it yields CASSPDREGRYEQYF.

The chain combines TRBV3-1 with TRBJ1-5; D is unresolved. The CDR3 has 13 amino acids. CDR1 is LGHDT and CDR2 is YNNKEL in the germline V gene (reference sequence). V was clipped by 1 base and J by 6 bases, with 7 bases between them. This chain's CDR3 is CASSQGQFQPQHF. CDR3 nucleotide sequence: TGTGCCAGCAGCCAAGGGCAGTTTCAGCCCCAGCATTTT. The whole variable domain, remainder taken from reference TRBV3-1 and TRBJ1-5, is DTAVSQTPKYLVTQMGNDKSIKCEQNLGHDTMYWYKQDSKKFLKIMFSYNNKELIINETVPNRFSPKSPDKAHLNLHINSLELGDSAVYFCASSQGQFQPQHFGDGTRLSIL.

This clonotype was recorded a few times. This rearrangement joins TRBV12-3 or TRBV12-4 to TRBJ2-3; 8 positions match TRBD1. The CDR3 is made up of 14 amino acids. Unmatched junction bases numbered 5, after V lost 5 bases and J lost 4 bases. CDR3 in amino acids: CASSRRTGSDTQYF. DNA of the CDR3: TGTGCCAGCAGTAGGCGGACAGGGTCAGATACGCAGTATTTT.

This clonotype was picked up a small number of times. The chain carries TRBV20-1 and TRBJ2-1, with 10 bases that match TRBD2. The germline V gene encodes CDR1 DFQATT and CDR2 SNEGSKA (reference sequence). CDR3 length equals 15 residues. The V segment lost 6 bases and the J segment 2 bases; nucleotides outside the gene matches: 7. The CDR3, as DNA: TGCAGTGCCCCCATAGCGGGAGGCGCCTACAATGAGCAGTTCTTC. Translated: CSAPIAGGAYNEQFF.

This clonotype has more than one count but fewer than ten. The gene calls are TRBV29-1 and TRBJ2-3; 8 bases fit TRBD1. Per the germline V gene, CDR1 is SQVTM and CDR2 is ANQGSEA. The CDR3 spans 13 residues. V dropped 4 bases and J dropped 4; count of bases not matched to a gene: 4. CDR3 DNA: TGCAGCGTTGCCAGGGGGCGGGCAGATACGCAGTATTTT. It codes for CSVARGRADTQYF.

J is TRBJ2-5 and V is TRBV4-3; D remains ambiguous. The V gene lost 0 bases and the J gene lost 4 bases, with 6 bases spanning the gap. Germline V gene data show CDR1 as LGHNA and CDR2 as YSLEER. The CDR3 is made up of 13 amino acids. This CDR3 is CASSQELVETQYF. CDR3 bases: TGCGCCAGCAGCCAAGAGCTGGTAGAGACCCAGTACTTC.

The gene calls are TRBV10-2 and TRBJ1-1; D possibly corresponds to TRBD1 (6 bases). The V gene's germline CDR1 is WSHSY and CDR2 SAAADI. The CDR3 is made up of 14 amino acids. Trimming took off 8 bases at V and 2 bases at J, with 15 bases between the two ends. The CDR3 nucleotides are TGCGCCAGCGTAGGGGGGGCAAGAAACACTGAAGCTTTCTTT. Its translation is CASVGGARNTEAFF.

This clonotype occurred many times. V usage is TRBV12-3 or TRBV12-4 and J usage is TRBJ2-5; 10 positions agree with TRBD1. The CDR3 consists of 14 residues. V gave up 4 bases and J gave up 2 bases; unmatched junction bases: 1. DNA for the CDR3: TGTGCCAGCAGTTGGGACAGGGGACAAGAGACCCAGTACTTC. This gives the protein CASSWDRGQETQYF.

This clonotype has only a few counts. The gene calls are TRBV6-1 and TRBJ2-3; possibly TRBD2 for D (6 bases). Trimming took off 2 bases at V and 3 bases at J, with 15 bases between the two ends. Germline V gene lookup returns CDR1 MNHNS and CDR2 SASEGT. The CDR3 has 16 amino acids. CDR3 residues: CASSERKVGGTDTQYF. The CDR3 DNA reads TGTGCCAGCAGTGAAAGAAAAGTCGGGGGTACAGATACGCAGTATTTT.

The chain uses TRBV28 and TRBJ2-6, with TRBD2 as a possible D gene (5 bases). Per the germline V gene, CDR1 is MDHEN and CDR2 is SYDVKM. V lost 5 bases and J 0 bases, leaving 8 bases between the germline ends. This CDR3 has 15 amino acids. The CDR3 loop reads CASSRGISGANVLTF. For the CDR3, the DNA is TGTGCCAGCAGTAGAGGGATCTCTGGGGCCAACGTCCTGACTTTC.

The rearrangement joins TRBV6-5 to TRBJ2-5, with a possible D match to TRBD1 (5 bases). Trimming pared 2 bases from V and 5 bases from J, leaving 9 bases between. Germline V gives CDR1 MNHEY, CDR2 SVGAGI. The CDR3 consists of 13 residues. The CDR3 sequence: CASSYAAGETQYF. The CDR3 bases are TGTGCCAGCAGTTACGCGGCAGGGGAGACCCAGTACTTC.

In its sample, this clonotype was seen many times. V gene TRBV11-1 combines with J gene TRBJ2-1, with 10 positions matching TRBD2. Germline V lookup: CDR1 SGHAT, CDR2 FQDESV (reference sequence). The ends lost 7 bases at V and 5 bases at J; junction bases unmatched: 17. The CDR3 sequence is 18 residues long. The CDR3: CASTFTILAGAGNNEQFF. CDR3 nucleotides: TGTGCCAGCACCTTTACTATCCTAGCGGGAGCTGGGAACAATGAGCAGTTCTTC.

The chain carries TRBV12-3 or TRBV12-4 and TRBJ2-5, with D tentatively TRBD1 (6 bases). Trimming removed 3 bases at V and 0 bases at J, with 14 bases between. CDR3 length equals 16 residues. Here the CDR3 reads CASSLNADSYQETQYF. The CDR3 DNA reads TGTGCCAGCAGTTTGAACGCGGACAGCTACCAAGAGACCCAGTACTTC.

This chain uses TRBV15 with TRBJ2-1, with 7 positions matching TRBD1. Germline V gene data show CDR1 as LNHNV and CDR2 as YYDKDF (reference sequence). This CDR3 is built from 15 residues. J gave up 14 bases and V 0 bases, and 13 bases lay outside the gene matches. The CDR3 DNA follows: TGTGCCACCAGCAGAGATAGTGGGGGTTCGGACAGGAAGTTCTTC. Translating it yields CATSRDSGGSDRKFF.

CDR3 coding DNA: TGTGCCAGCAGCTTAGCCGACCTTGGATATTACGAGCAGTACTTC. Translated: CASSLADLGYYEQYF. This chain uses TRBV7-9 with TRBJ2-7; D is uncertain. This CDR3 contains 15 residues. Trimming pared 0 bases from V and 4 bases from J, leaving 13 bases between. Germline CDR1 and CDR2: SEHNR and FQNEAQ (reference sequence).

Only a few counts were recorded for this clonotype. The CDR3 protein is CSVHSNTGELFF. CDR3 DNA: TGCAGTGTCCATTCGAACACCGGGGAGCTGTTTTTT. The J gene is TRBJ2-2, the V gene TRBV20-1; no definite D call. Per germline, CDR1 DFQATT and CDR2 SNEGSKA (reference sequence). The CDR3 is 12 amino acids. Trimming cost V 7 bases and J 0 bases, with 6 bases left between them.